The subject of this entry is one TCR beta chain. This sample is part of a study of cytomegalovirus exposure and HLA in healthy donors. The PCR ran on 60 Vbeta and 13 Jbeta primers. Here immunoSEQ multiplex PCR was the method, and the copy in TCRdb shows in-frame clones only, minus some. The repertoire has about 190,000 clones, about 80% of them found once; the top ten carry roughly 0.7%. The sequence was collected from a boy aged 5-17 years in good health and CMV-seronegative. The sample consisted of PBMCs.

CDR3: CASSRNRQGFEKLFF. The CDR3 bases are TGTGCCAGTAGCCGCAACCGTCAGGGTTTTGAAAAACTGTTTTTT. The V gene is TRBV19, the J gene TRBJ1-4; a weak D match, TRBD1 (5 bases). Trimming cost V 6 bases and J 7 bases, with 18 bases left between them. Germline V gene sequence: CDR1 LNHDA, CDR2 SQIVND (reference sequence). The CDR3 consists of 15 residues.